The 14 T cell receptor beta chains reported below all come from one sample, sequenced in a study of tumor-infiltrating lymphocytes in primary liver carcinoma. Out of unsorted whole blood came the blood RNA, and germline DNA was extracted as well. Reverse transcription of around 500 ng total RNA with a constant-region primer produced TCR beta cDNA. Libraries of TCR beta came from three nested multiplex PCR rounds with slightly modified ARM-PCR. Researchers ran the first two PCR rounds for about 11 cycles each with TRBV1-TRBV30 forward primers and a C-beta reverse primer. Using its own MiXCR run on the multiplex PCR reads, TCRdb lists one record per CDR3 protein. This repertoire shows hundreds of thousands of distinct CDR3 sequences, almost 60% found once; its top ten account for more than 15%. The sequencing input was peripheral blood. The receptors come from a woman in her twenties or thirties with primary liver carcinoma and hepatitis B virus infection.

Details on this clonotype: A much larger clonotype is one base distant, so this may be a read error. The chain couples TRBV12-3 or TRBV12-4 to TRBJ2-1; 9 bases map to TRBD2. After removal of 7 bases from V and 8 bases from J, the junction contained 12 bases not matched to a gene. This CDR3 comprises 15 residues. CDR3 bases: TGTGCCAGCAATTTTTCTAGCGGGAAAGGGGATGAGCAGTTCTTC. Protein product: CASNFSSGKGDEQFF.

The chain recombines TRBV4-1 with TRBJ2-1; D could derive from TRBD1 or TRBD2 (5 bases each). Germline CDR1 MGHRA, CDR2 YSYEKL. The CDR3 runs 16 residues. The V end lost 0 bases, the J end lost 9 bases, and 18 bases lay between the germline ends. CDR3 region: CASSQERGAEVVEQFF. The CDR3, as DNA: TGCGCCAGCAGCCAAGAAAGAGGGGCGGAAGTGGTTGAGCAGTTCTTC.

On this clonotype itself: With a much larger clone just one base away, this may be a read error. The chain combines TRBV6-2 or TRBV6-3 with TRBJ2-1, with D perhaps TRBD2 (5 bases). Trimming pared 9 bases from V and 10 bases from J, leaving 19 bases between. The CDR3 extends over 13 amino acids. Germline-derived CDR1 and CDR2 are MNHEY and SVGEGT. CDR3: CASDYVPTQEQFF. The CDR3 DNA is TGTGCCAGTGACTACGTCCCTACCCAAGAGCAGTTCTTC.

Worth noting for this clonotype: This may arise from a read error, as a much more abundant clone is one base away. J is TRBJ2-7 and V is TRBV4-3; 9 bases map to TRBD1. This CDR3 has 16 residues. Germline V gene data show CDR1 as LGHNA and CDR2 as YSLEER. CDR3: CAGSQTGTGSSYEQYF. CDR3 coding DNA: TGCGCCGGCAGCCAAACCGGGACAGGGAGCTCCTACGAGCAGTACTTC.

With regard to this clonotype: A read error may account for a junction end that differs from germline. The genes are TRBV29-1 and TRBJ1-1; D gene uncertain. Germline CDR1 reads SQVTM; CDR2 reads ANQGSEA. The CDR3 is made up of 10 amino acids. The CDR3 loop is CIVEEVKAFF. Written as DNA, the CDR3 is TGCATCGTTGAGGAGGTTAAAGCTTTCTTT.

About this clonotype itself: At one boundary the junction diverges from the germline segment, which might be a read error. J is TRBJ2-5 and V is TRBV12-3 or TRBV12-4; D not certain. The CDR3 consists of 15 residues. This CDR3 reads CTSSTYPGSEETQYF. In nucleotides, the CDR3 is TGTACCAGCAGCACCTATCCTGGCAGCGAAGAGACCCAGTACTTC.

The J gene is TRBJ2-5, the V gene TRBV24-1; weak D call: TRBD2 (5 bases). V was pared by 9 bases and J by 7 bases, with 11 bases between. This CDR3 is 11 amino acids long. Per the germline V gene, CDR1 is KGHDR and CDR2 is SFDVKD. The CDR3 DNA sequence: TGTGCCACCCAGCTAGCAGGGACCCAGTACTTC. It is translated as CATQLAGTQYF.

As regards this clonotype: The junction differs from germline at one of its ends, possibly a read error. V is TRBV29-1 and J is TRBJ2-3; the D is unclear. CDR1 is SQVTM and CDR2 is ANQGSEA in the germline V gene. The CDR3 contains 13 residues. The chain's CDR3 is CSVAWTAQCTRYF. The CDR3 region has the DNA TGCAGCGTTGCTTGGACGGCGCAATGTACGCGGTATTTT.

Concerning this clonotype itself: One end of the junction does not line up with germline, which may come from a read error. The rearrangement joins TRBV4-1 to TRBJ1-4; 8 bases are shared with TRBD1. CDR3 length: 14 residues. CDR1 is MGHRA, CDR2 YSYEKL, per germline. The CDR3 nucleotides are TGTGCCAGCAGCTCAGGGGGCTCAGGAGAAAAACTGTTTTTT. It specifies CASSSGGSGEKLFF.

This clonotype appeared once. The V gene is TRBV11-2, the J gene TRBJ2-1; D is possibly TRBD1 or TRBD2 (5 bases each). V lost 6 bases to trimming and J lost 9 bases, with 21 bases between them. Per germline, CDR1 SGHAT and CDR2 FQNNGV. The CDR3 covers 15 residues. CDR3 amino acids: CASSPMERGHIEQFF. The CDR3 DNA sequence: TGTGCCAGCAGTCCCATGGAGAGGGGCCACATTGAGCAGTTCTTC. Looking up the rest from reference TRBV11-2 and TRBJ2-1 gives the full variable domain: EAGVAQSPRYKIIEKRQSVAFWCNPISGHATLYWYQQILGQGPKLLIQFQNNGVVDDSQLPKDRFSAERLKGVDSTLKIQPAKLEDSAVYLCASSPMERGHIEQFFGPGTRLTVL.

The gene calls are TRBV12-3 or TRBV12-4 and TRBJ2-3, with 7 bases that match TRBD2. V lost 5 bases and J lost 3; bases outside the gene matches: 14. CDR3 length: 17 amino acids. In DNA, the CDR3 is TGTGCCAGCAGTCCCAATGCCCTACCAGCGGGGACAGATACGCAGTATTTT. This codes for CASSPNALPAGTDTQYF.

This rearrangement joins TRBV5-4 to TRBJ2-1; 7 bases map to TRBD2. The V and J ends lost 8 bases and 7 bases, in that order; junction bases with no gene match: 12. The germline gives CDR1 SGHNT, CDR2 YYREEE (reference sequence). The CDR3 loop spans 14 amino acids. The CDR3 loop is CARQYGTTGNEQFF. In DNA form, the CDR3 reads TGTGCCAGACAATACGGGACTACTGGGAATGAGCAGTTCTTC.

The V and J genes are TRBV12-3 or TRBV12-4 and TRBJ2-3; TRBD1 is a possible D gene (6 bases). Trimming took 5 bases from V and 4 from J, leaving 22 bases between them. The CDR3 runs to 17 residues. CDR3 region: CASSVHPRGSRADTQYF. Written as DNA, the CDR3 is TGTGCCAGCAGTGTTCACCCGAGGGGGAGTCGGGCAGATACGCAGTATTTT.

Notes on this clonotype: Likely a read error: the CDR3 ends without its conserved phenylalanine or tryptophan. The DNA is omitted, as the CDR3 cannot be located on it reliably, and the CDR3 follows TCRdb's listing. The chain carries TRBV29-1 and TRBJ2-1; the table assigns TRBD2, which was not confirmed against the DNA. The CDR3 spans 16 amino acids, including both terminal residues. Germline V CDR1 and CDR2: SQVTM, ANQGSEA. The CDR3 region is CSVEDPSGSSYNEQLL.